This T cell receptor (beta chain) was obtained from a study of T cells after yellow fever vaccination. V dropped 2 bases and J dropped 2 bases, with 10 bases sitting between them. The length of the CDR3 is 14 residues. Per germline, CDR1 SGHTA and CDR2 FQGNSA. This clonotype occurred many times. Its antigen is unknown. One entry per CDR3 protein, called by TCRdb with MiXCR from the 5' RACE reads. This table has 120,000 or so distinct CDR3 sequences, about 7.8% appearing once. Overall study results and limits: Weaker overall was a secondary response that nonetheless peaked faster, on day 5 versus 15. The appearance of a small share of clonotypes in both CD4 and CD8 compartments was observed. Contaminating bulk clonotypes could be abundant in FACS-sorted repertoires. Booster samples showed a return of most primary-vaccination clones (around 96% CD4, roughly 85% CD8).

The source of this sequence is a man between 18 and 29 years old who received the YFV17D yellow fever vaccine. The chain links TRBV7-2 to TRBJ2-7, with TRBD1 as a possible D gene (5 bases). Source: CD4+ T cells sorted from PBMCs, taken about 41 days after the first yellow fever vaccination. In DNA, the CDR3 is TGTGCCAGCAGCTTACTGACAGATACCTACGAGCAGTACTTC. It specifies CASSLLTDTYEQYF.